The entry below describes one T cell receptor (beta chain). The antigen remains undetermined. It was with 60 Vbeta and 13 Jbeta primers that the PCR ran. TCRdb's copy holds only in-frame clones and misses some; the assay was immunoSEQ multiplex PCR. The sample consists of about 76,000 clones, more than 65% of them appearing once. The CDR3 has 17 residues. The V and J ends lost 2 bases and 2 bases respectively, with 17 bases between them. Germline CDR1 and CDR2: SGHRS and YFSETQ. This sample is part of a study of cytomegalovirus exposure and HLA in healthy donors. The study, taken as a whole, reports: In vitro assays verified that three CMV-associated chains recognized CMV antigens specifically. In an earlier analysis, in approximately 630 donors, most V segments appeared productive either ~87% or ~30% of the time. In a later analysis, TCR beta V- and J-gene trimming showed a link to a missense DCLRE1C variant. Common viral pathogens seemed to be connected with several of the most significant clusters, according to a later analysis.

The rearrangement uses TRBV5-1 and TRBJ2-4; a weak D match, TRBD1 (5 bases). Sequencing was done on a sample of PBMCs. This sequence was found in a male donor in good health and CMV-seropositive. The CDR3 nucleotides are TGCGCCAGCAGCTTCGGGCAACCCGACAGAACCAAAAACATTCAGTACTTC. Translating gives CASSFGQPDRTKNIQYF.